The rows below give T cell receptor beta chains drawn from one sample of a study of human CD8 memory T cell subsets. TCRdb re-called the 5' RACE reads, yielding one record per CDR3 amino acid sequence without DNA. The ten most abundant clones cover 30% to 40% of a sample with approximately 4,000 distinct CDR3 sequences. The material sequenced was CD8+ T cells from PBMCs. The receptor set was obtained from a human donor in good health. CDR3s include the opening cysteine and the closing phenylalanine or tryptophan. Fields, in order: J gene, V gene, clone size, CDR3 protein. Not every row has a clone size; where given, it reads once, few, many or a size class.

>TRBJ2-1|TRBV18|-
CASVFSGSYNEQFF
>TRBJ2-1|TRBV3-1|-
CASSQSLTGLAYNEQFF
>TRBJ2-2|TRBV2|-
CASGGFDGELFF
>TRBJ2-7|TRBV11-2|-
CASRAVGYSYEQYF
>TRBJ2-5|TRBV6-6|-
CASSYSRTGPQETQYF
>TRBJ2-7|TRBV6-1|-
CASRKTGILFYEQYF
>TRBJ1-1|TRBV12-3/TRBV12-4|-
CASSFAGGVNTEAFF
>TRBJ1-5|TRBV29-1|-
CSVEYRVGQPQHF
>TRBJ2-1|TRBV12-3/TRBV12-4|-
CASNEGLAGVEQFF
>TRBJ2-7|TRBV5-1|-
CASSLSMDPAYEQYF
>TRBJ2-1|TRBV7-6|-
CASSGTSAGYNEQFF
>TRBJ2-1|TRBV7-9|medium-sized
CASSLPLHRVGNEQFF
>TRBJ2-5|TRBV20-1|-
CSAREQGSRETQYF
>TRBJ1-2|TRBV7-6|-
CASSLAPGSGGGYTF
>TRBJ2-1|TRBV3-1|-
CASSPPLGGEQFF
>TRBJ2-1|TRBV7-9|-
CASSPPTSGVYNEQFF
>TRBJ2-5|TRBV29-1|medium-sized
CSVRHGELVTYF
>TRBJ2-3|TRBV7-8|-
CASSQQGVPTDTQYF
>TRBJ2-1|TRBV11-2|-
CASSLVAEQFF
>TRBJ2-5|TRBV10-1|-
CASSDPTDAETQYF
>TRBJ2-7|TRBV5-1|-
CASSLGPGETYEQYF
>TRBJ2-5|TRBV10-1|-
CASSSGRAVGETQYF
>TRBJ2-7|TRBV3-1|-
CASSQDRASGRYEQYF
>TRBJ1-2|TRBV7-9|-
CASSLEGDYGYTF
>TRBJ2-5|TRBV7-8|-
CASSLNRGPSETQYF
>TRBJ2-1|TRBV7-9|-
CASSLALVNEQFF
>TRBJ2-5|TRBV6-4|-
CASSPAGGQETQYF
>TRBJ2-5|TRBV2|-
CASISVTGGSEKVEETQYF